The clone carrying this T cell receptor beta chain was found once. The sample is drawn from a study of blood T cell repertoires in COVID-19. Study-level information: PBMCs, B-cell-depleted T cells, or T cells provided the cDNA or gDNA that made up the material.

Data came from immunoSEQ multiplex PCR; TCRdb stores just in-frame clones and leaves some out. The profile shows hundreds of thousands of clones, under 90% of them singletons. CDR1 and CDR2 from the germline V gene are SGHVS and FQNEAQ. CDR3 length equals 16 residues. J lost 6 bases, V lost 4 bases, and 11 bases had no gene match. This TCR was sampled from a woman aged 50 to 65 who had been exposed to COVID-19. The chain recombines TRBV7-8 with TRBJ2-3; 9 bases agree with TRBD2. Sequenced material: PBMCs or T cells enriched from blood (not recorded which). The CDR3 spells CASSSFGRGGEDTQYF. The CDR3 DNA is TGTGCCAGCAGCTCTTTTGGGCGGGGGGGCGAGGATACGCAGTATTTT.